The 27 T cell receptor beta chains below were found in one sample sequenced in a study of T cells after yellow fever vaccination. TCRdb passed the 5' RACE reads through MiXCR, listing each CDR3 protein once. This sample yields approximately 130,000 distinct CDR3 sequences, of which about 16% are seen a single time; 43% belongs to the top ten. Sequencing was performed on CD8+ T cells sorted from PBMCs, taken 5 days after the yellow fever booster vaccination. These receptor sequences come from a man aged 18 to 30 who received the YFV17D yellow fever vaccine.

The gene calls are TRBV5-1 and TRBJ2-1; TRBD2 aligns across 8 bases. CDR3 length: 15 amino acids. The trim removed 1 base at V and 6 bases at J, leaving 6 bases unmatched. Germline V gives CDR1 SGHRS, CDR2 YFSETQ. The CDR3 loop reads CASSLRRGDGNEQFF. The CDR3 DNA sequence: TGCGCCAGCAGCTTGCGGCGGGGGGATGGCAATGAGCAGTTCTTC.

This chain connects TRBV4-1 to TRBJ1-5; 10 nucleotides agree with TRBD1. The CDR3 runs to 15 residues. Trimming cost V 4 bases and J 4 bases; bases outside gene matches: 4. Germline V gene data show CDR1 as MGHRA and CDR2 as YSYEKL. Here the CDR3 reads CASSPPGQGNQPQHF. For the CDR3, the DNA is TGCGCCAGCAGCCCACCGGGACAGGGGAATCAGCCCCAGCATTTT.

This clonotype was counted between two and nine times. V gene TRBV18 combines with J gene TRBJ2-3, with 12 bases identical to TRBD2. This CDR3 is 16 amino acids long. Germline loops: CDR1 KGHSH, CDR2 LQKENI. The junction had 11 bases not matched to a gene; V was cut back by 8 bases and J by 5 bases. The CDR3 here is CASRSSSGGAEDTQYF. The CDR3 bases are TGTGCCAGCCGCTCCTCTAGCGGGGGGGCCGAAGATACGCAGTATTTT.

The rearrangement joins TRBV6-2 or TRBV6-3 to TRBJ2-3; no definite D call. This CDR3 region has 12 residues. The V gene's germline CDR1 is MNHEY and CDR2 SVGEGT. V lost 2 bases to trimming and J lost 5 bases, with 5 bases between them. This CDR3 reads CASSYLGDTQYF. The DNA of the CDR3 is TGTGCCAGCAGTTACCTTGGAGATACGCAGTATTTT.

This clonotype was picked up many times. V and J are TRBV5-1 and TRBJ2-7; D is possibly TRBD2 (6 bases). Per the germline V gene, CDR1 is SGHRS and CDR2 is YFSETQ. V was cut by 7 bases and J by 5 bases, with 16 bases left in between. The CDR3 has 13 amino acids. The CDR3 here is CASSLTGVDEQYF. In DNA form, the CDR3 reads TGCGCCAGCTCCTTGACGGGGGTCGACGAGCAGTACTTC. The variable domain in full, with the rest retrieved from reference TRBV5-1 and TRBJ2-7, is KAGVTQTPRYLIKTRGQQVTLSCSPISGHRSVSWYQQTPGQGLQFLFEYFSETQRNKGNFPGRFSGRQFSNSRSEMNVSTLELGDSALYLCASSLTGVDEQYFGPGTRLTVT.

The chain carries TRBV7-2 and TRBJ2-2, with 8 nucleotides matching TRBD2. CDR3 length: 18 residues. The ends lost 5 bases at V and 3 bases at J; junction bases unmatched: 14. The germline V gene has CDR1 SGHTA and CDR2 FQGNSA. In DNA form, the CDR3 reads TGTGCCAGCAGCGATACCCCAGGAAGACTAGCGTACACCGGGGAGCTGTTTTTT. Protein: CASSDTPGRLAYTGELFF.

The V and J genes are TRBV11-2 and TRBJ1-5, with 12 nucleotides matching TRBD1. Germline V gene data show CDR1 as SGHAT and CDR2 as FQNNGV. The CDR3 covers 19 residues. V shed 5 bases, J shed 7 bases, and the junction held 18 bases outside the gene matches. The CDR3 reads CASSPLSAKGTGGRQPQHF. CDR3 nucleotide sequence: TGTGCCAGCAGCCCCTTGAGCGCCAAAGGGACAGGGGGCCGGCAGCCCCAGCATTTT. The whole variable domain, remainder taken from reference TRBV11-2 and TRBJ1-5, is EAGVAQSPRYKIIEKRQSVAFWCNPISGHATLYWYQQILGQGPKLLIQFQNNGVVDDSQLPKDRFSAERLKGVDSTLKIQPAKLEDSAVYLCASSPLSAKGTGGRQPQHFGDGTRLSIL.

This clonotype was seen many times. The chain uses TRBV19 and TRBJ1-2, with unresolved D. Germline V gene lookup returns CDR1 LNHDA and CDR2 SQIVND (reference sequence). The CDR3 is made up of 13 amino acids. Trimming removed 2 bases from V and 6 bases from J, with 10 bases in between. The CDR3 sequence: CASSIPGEDGYTF. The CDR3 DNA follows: TGTGCCAGTAGTATACCCGGGGAGGATGGCTACACCTTC.

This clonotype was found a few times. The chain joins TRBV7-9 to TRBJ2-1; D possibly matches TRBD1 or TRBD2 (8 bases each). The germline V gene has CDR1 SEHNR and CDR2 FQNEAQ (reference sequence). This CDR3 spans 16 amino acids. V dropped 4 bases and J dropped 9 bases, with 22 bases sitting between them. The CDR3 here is CASSSRDRSTSGEQFF. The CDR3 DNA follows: TGTGCCAGCAGCTCCCGGGACAGGAGCACTAGCGGTGAGCAGTTCTTC.

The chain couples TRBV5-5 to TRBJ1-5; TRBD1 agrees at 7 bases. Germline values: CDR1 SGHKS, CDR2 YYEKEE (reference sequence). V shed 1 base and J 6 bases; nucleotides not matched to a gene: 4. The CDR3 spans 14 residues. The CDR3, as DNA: TGTGCCAGCAGCTTGCGACAGGGCGGTCAGCCCCAGCATTTT. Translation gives CASSLRQGGQPQHF.

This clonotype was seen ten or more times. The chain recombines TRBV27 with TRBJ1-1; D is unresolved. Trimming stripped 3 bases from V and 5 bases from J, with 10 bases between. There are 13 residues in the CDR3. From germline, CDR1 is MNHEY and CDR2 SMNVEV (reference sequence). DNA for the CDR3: TGTGCCAGCAGTTTTGTAGGAGGGACTGAAGCTTTCTTT. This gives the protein CASSFVGGTEAFF.

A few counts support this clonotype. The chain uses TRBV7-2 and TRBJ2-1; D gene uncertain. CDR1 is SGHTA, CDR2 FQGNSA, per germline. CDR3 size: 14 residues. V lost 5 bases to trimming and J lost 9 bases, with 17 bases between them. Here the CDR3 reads CASSGSTRWREQFF. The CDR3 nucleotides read TGTGCCAGCAGCGGCTCAACCCGTTGGCGTGAGCAGTTCTTC.

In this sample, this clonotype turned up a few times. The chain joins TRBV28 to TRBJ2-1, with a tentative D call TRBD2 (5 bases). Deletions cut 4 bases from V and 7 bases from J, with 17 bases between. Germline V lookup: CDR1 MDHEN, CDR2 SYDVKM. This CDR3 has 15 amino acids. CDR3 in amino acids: CASSSDLAPANEQFF. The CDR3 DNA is TGTGCCAGCAGTTCCGATCTAGCTCCTGCAAATGAGCAGTTCTTC.

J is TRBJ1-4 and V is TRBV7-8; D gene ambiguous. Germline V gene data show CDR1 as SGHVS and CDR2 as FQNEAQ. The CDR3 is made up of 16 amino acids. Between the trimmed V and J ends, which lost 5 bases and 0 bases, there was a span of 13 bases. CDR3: CASSPAGGTTNEKLFF. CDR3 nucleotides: TGTGCCAGCAGCCCAGCTGGCGGAACAACTAATGAAAAACTGTTTTTT.

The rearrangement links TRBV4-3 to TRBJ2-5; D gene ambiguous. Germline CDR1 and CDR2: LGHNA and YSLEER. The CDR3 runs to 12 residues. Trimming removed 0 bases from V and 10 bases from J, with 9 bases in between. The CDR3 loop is CASSQDWRDQYF. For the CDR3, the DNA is TGCGCCAGCAGCCAAGATTGGCGAGACCAGTACTTC.

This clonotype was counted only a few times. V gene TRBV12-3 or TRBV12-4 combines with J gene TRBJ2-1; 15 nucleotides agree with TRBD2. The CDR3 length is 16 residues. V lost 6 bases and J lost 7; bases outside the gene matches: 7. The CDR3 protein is CASSGAGLAGGNEQFF. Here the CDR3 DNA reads TGTGCCAGCAGCGGCGCGGGACTAGCGGGGGGAAATGAGCAGTTCTTC.

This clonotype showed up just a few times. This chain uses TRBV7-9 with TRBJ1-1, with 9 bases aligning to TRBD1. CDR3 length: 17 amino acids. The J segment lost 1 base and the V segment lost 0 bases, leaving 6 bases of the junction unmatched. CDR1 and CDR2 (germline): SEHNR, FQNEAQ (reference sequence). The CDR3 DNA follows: TGTGCCAGCAGCTTAGCCGGGACAGGGCCTCAGAACACTGAAGCTTTCTTT. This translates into CASSLAGTGPQNTEAFF.

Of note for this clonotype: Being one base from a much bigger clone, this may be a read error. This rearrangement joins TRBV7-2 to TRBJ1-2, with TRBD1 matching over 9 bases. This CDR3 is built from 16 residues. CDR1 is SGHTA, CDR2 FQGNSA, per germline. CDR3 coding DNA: TGTGCCAGCAGTCTACCGGGACAGGGACAAACCTATGGCTACGCCTTC. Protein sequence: CASSLPGQGQTYGYAF.

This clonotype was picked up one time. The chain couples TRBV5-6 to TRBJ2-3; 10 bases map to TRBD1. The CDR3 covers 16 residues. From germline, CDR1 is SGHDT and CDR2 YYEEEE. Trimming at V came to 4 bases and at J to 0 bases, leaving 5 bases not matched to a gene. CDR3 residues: CASSGGTGASTDTQYF. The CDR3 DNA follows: TGTGCCAGCAGCGGAGGGACAGGGGCTAGCACAGATACGCAGTATTTT.

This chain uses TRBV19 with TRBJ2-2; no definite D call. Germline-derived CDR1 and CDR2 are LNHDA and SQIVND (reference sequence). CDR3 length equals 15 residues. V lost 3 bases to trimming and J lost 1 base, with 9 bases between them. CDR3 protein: CASSILQVNTGELFF. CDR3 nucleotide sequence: TGTGCCAGTAGTATTTTGCAGGTGAACACCGGGGAGCTGTTTTTT.

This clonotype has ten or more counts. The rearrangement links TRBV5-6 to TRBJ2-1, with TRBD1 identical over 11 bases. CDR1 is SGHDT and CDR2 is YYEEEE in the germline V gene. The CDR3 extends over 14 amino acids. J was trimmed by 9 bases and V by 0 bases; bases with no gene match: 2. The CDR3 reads CASSLGTGGLEQFF. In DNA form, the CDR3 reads TGTGCCAGCAGCTTGGGGACAGGGGGCCTTGAGCAGTTCTTC. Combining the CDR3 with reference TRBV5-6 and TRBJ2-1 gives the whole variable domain DAGVTQSPTHLIKTRGQQVTLRCSPKSGHDTVSWYQQALGQGPQFIFQYYEEEERQRGNFPDRFSGHQFPNYSSELNVNALLLGDSALYLCASSLGTGGLEQFFGPGTRLTVL.

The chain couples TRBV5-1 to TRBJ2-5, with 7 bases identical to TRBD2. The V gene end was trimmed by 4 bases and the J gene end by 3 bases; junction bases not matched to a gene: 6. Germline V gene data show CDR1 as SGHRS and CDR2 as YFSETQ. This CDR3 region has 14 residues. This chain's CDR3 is CASSPSRGEETQYF. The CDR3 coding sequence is TGCGCCAGCAGCCCCTCCCGGGGGGAAGAGACCCAGTACTTC.

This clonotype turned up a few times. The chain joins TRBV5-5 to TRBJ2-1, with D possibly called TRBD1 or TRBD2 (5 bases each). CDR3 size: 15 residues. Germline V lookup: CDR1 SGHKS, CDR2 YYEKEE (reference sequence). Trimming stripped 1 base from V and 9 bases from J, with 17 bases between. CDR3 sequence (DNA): TGTGCCAGCAGCTTGCCCGGGGCAGGGTGGGGTGAGCAGTTCTTC. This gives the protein CASSLPGAGWGEQFF. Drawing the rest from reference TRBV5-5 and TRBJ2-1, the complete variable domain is DAGVTQSPTHLIKTRGQQVTLRCSPISGHKSVSWYQQVLGQGPQFIFQYYEKEERGRGNFPDRFSARQFPNYSSELNVNALLLGDSALYLCASSLPGAGWGEQFFGPGTRLTVL.

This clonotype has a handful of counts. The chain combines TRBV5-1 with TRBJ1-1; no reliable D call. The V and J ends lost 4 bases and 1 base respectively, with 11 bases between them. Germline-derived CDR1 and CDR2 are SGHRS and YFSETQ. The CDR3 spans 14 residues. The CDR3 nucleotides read TGCGCCAGCAGCGACGGACGGAAGAACACTGAAGCTTTCTTT. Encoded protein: CASSDGRKNTEAFF. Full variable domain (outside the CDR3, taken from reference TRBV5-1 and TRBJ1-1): KAGVTQTPRYLIKTRGQQVTLSCSPISGHRSVSWYQQTPGQGLQFLFEYFSETQRNKGNFPGRFSGRQFSNSRSEMNVSTLELGDSALYLCASSDGRKNTEAFFGQGTRLTVV.

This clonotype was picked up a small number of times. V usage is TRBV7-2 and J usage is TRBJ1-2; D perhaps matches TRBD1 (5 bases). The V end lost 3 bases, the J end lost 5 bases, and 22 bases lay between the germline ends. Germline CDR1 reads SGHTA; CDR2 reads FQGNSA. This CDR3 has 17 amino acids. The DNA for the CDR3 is TGTGCCAGCAGCTTTGCCTTAACAGGAGGACGATCGTATGGCTACACCTTC. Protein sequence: CASSFALTGGRSYGYTF.

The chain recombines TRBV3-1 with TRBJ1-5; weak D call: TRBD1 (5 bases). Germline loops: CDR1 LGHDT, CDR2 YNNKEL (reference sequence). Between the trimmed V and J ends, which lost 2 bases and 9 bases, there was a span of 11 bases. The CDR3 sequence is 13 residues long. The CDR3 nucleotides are TGTGCCAGCAGCCAACCGGGGGTTCGGCCCCAGCATTTT. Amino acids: CASSQPGVRPQHF.

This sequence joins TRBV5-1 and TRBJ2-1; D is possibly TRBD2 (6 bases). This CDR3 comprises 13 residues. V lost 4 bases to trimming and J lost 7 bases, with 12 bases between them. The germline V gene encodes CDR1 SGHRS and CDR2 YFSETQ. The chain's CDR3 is CASSDGTSNEQFF. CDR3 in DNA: TGCGCCAGCAGCGACGGGACTTCAAATGAGCAGTTCTTC.